The 20 T cell receptor beta chains in this list originate from one sample, sequenced in a study of T-cell reconstitution after alpha-beta-depleted transplantation in children. Unique molecular identifiers were incorporated when the TCRbeta library was constructed. From the PCR reads, TCRdb called clonotypes with MiXCR, one entry per CDR3 protein. The repertoire holds about 980,000 distinct CDR3 sequences, about 26% seen once, with approximately 30% in the top ten. The material sequenced was PBMCs, mostly from graft donor cells, taken 360 days after TCRalphabeta/CD19-depleted stem cell transplant. The origin of the receptors is a boy less than two years old who had a stem cell transplant for SCID, so the T cells may come from the graft donor.

This clonotype appeared a few times. The chain employs TRBV20-1 and TRBJ1-2; no clear D. Germline V gene data show CDR1 as DFQATT and CDR2 as SNEGSKA (reference sequence). The V gene lost 6 bases and the J gene lost 5 bases, with 16 bases spanning the gap. The CDR3 contains 13 residues. In DNA form, the CDR3 reads TGCAGTGCCAAGACCCGGGTTTCATATGGCTACACCTTC. This sequence encodes CSAKTRVSYGYTF.

The chain uses TRBV6-5 and TRBJ2-2, with D maybe TRBD2 (5 bases). The CDR3 totals 15 residues. V lost 7 bases and J 2 bases, leaving 14 bases between the germline ends. From germline, CDR1 is MNHEY and CDR2 SVGAGI. DNA of the CDR3: TGTGCCAGCACCGAGGGAACGGTTAACACCGGGGAGCTGTTTTTT. It translates to CASTEGTVNTGELFF.

This clonotype was recorded a few times. The gene calls are TRBV12-3 or TRBV12-4 and TRBJ2-1; 9 nucleotides agree with TRBD1. The CDR3 sequence is 13 residues long. The V gene end was trimmed by 6 bases and the J gene end by 16 bases; junction bases not matched to a gene: 13. CDR3 sequence: CASRPRDRVGPFF. The CDR3 region has the DNA TGTGCCAGCAGGCCCCGGGACAGGGTTGGTCCATTCTTC.

This clonotype has more than one count but fewer than ten. This chain connects TRBV12-3 or TRBV12-4 to TRBJ2-7; 9 bases are shared with TRBD2. J gave up 2 bases and V 6 bases, and 8 bases lay outside the gene matches. The CDR3 totals 15 residues. In nucleotides, the CDR3 is TGTGCCAGCAGACAAAGCGGGGGGCCTCCCTACGAGCAGTACTTC. It codes for CASRQSGGPPYEQYF.

This clonotype was counted ten times or more. The chain recombines TRBV7-9 with TRBJ2-1, with 9 nucleotides matching TRBD1. The CDR3 runs to 17 residues. Germline loops: CDR1 SEHNR, CDR2 FQNEAQ (reference sequence). J gave up 4 bases and V 5 bases, and 12 bases lay outside the gene matches. The chain's CDR3 is CASSPRTGADSYNEQFF. Here the CDR3 DNA reads TGTGCCAGCAGCCCTCGGACAGGGGCCGACTCTTACAATGAGCAGTTCTTC.

The chain uses TRBV29-1 and TRBJ1-2; 11 positions agree with TRBD1. The CDR3 consists of 14 residues. Germline V gene sequence: CDR1 SQVTM, CDR2 ANQGSEA. V lost 6 bases and J lost 4; bases outside the gene matches: 7. The CDR3 spells CSVLGQGDPYGYTF. The DNA for the CDR3 is TGCAGCGTGCTGGGACAGGGGGACCCCTATGGCTACACCTTC.

This chain uses TRBV7-6 with TRBJ2-2; 7 bases line up with TRBD1. Per germline, CDR1 SGHVS and CDR2 FNYEAQ. V lost 5 bases to trimming and J lost 2 bases; unmatched junction nucleotides: 11. The CDR3 runs to 17 residues. Here the CDR3 DNA reads TGTGCCAGCAGCGCCCTAGGGACAGCATTTAACACCGGGGAGCTGTTTTTT. Translating gives CASSALGTAFNTGELFF.

For the CDR3, the DNA is TGTGCCAGCAGCTTAGTAGAAGTGACTGAAGCTTTCTTT. It is translated as CASSLVEVTEAFF. This rearrangement joins TRBV7-9 to TRBJ1-1; no clear D gene. V was clipped by 1 base and J by 5 bases, with 8 bases between them. Per germline, CDR1 SEHNR and CDR2 FQNEAQ (reference sequence). The CDR3 spans 13 residues.

The chain carries TRBV5-1 and TRBJ2-5; 9 bases map to TRBD2. Germline CDR1 and CDR2: SGHRS and YFSETQ. The CDR3 runs to 17 residues. V shed 0 bases and J 3 bases; nucleotides not matched to a gene: 9. The CDR3 region has the DNA TGCGCCAGCAGCTTGGTTGCGGGGGGGCGCCTTAAAGAGACCCAGTACTTC. Protein product: CASSLVAGGRLKETQYF.

This clonotype was counted a few times. The genes are TRBV12-3 or TRBV12-4 and TRBJ1-1; the D is unclear. This CDR3 spans 14 amino acids. V lost 7 bases, J lost 3 bases, and 15 bases lay in between. The CDR3 reads CASNWPKADTEAFF. CDR3 coding DNA: TGTGCCAGCAACTGGCCAAAGGCTGACACTGAAGCTTTCTTT.

Only a few counts were recorded for this clonotype. V gene TRBV7-8 combines with J gene TRBJ2-3; D uncertain. Germline loops: CDR1 SGHVS, CDR2 FQNEAQ. The CDR3 covers 15 residues. V was clipped by 4 bases and J by 2 bases, with 13 bases between them. CDR3 in DNA: TGTGCCAGCAGCTCCTGGGGTACGAACACAGATACGCAGTATTTT. Its protein is CASSSWGTNTDTQYF.

The chain employs TRBV9 and TRBJ1-2; D unclear. Per the germline V gene, CDR1 is SGDLS and CDR2 is YYNGEE. Trimming took 0 bases from V and 4 from J, leaving 10 bases between them. The CDR3 is 14 amino acids. CDR3 in amino acids: CASSVEGYPYGYTF. DNA of the CDR3: TGTGCCAGCAGCGTAGAAGGGTACCCCTATGGCTACACCTTC.

V is TRBV12-3 or TRBV12-4 and J is TRBJ2-1, with 7 nucleotides matching TRBD1. This CDR3 has 16 residues. With 5 bases clipped from V and 0 bases from J, the junction kept 7 bases outside the gene matches. The CDR3 DNA reads as TGTGCCAGCAGTCCCCCCCGGACAGGCTCCTACAATGAGCAGTTCTTC. It specifies CASSPPRTGSYNEQFF.

J is TRBJ2-7 and V is TRBV4-2; a possible D gene is TRBD2 (5 bases). The CDR3 runs 15 residues. CDR1 LGHNA and CDR2 YNFKEQ come from the germline V gene. V shed 4 bases and J shed 6 bases, with 19 bases lying between them. The CDR3 DNA follows: TGTGCCAGCAGCCTAACCGGGCTAGCACCTCTCGAGCAGTACTTC. Protein product: CASSLTGLAPLEQYF.

There are a few counts of this clonotype. The CDR3 nucleotides are TGTGCCAGCAGCCCAAGCGGGGGGCCCCCCTACGAGCAGTACTTC. This translates into CASSPSGGPPYEQYF. This sequence joins TRBV6-1 and TRBJ2-7; 9 nucleotides agree with TRBD2. CDR3 size: 15 residues. Germline CDR1 is MNHNS and CDR2 is SASEGT. Germline trimming cut 6 bases from V and 2 bases from J; bases unmatched to any gene: 8.

The rearrangement uses TRBV6-1 and TRBJ2-2; 8 bases match TRBD1. V dropped 6 bases and J dropped 2; count of bases not matched to a gene: 5. This CDR3 region has 15 residues. In germline, CDR1 is MNHNS, CDR2 SASEGT. As DNA, the CDR3 is TGTGCCAGCAGGAACGGACAGGGAAACACCGGGGAGCTGTTTTTT. Translated, it gives CASRNGQGNTGELFF.

This sequence joins TRBV20-1 and TRBJ2-7, with D unclear. Germline CDR1 reads DFQATT; CDR2 reads SNEGSKA (reference sequence). Trimming stripped 8 bases from V and 1 base from J, with 21 bases between. The CDR3 has 15 residues. CDR3 sequence reads: CSTNSRALFSYEQYF. In DNA form, the CDR3 reads TGCAGTACCAACAGTCGGGCACTTTTTTCCTACGAGCAGTACTTC.

The chain recombines TRBV15 with TRBJ2-3, with D hard to call. CDR3 size: 13 residues. From germline, CDR1 is LNHNV and CDR2 YYDKDF (reference sequence). The V and J ends lost 0 bases and 6 bases respectively, with 7 bases between them. CDR3 sequence (DNA): TGTGCCACCAGCAGAGATATGGCCGATACGCAGTATTTT. Amino acid sequence: CATSRDMADTQYF.

The chain links TRBV18 to TRBJ2-5, with 7 bases lining up with TRBD1. The CDR3 totals 15 residues. Looked up from germline, CDR1 is KGHSH and CDR2 is LQKENI. The V gene end was trimmed by 0 bases and the J gene end by 1 base; junction bases not matched to a gene: 2. The CDR3 nucleotides read TGTGCCAGCTCACCACCCGGGACAGTCCAAGAGACCCAGTACTTC. Translated, it gives CASSPPGTVQETQYF.

This clonotype was observed at least ten times. The CDR3 here is CASSQENDNNEQFF. In DNA, the CDR3 is TGTGCCAGCAGCCAAGAAAATGACAACAATGAGCAGTTCTTC. The chain joins TRBV4-2 to TRBJ2-1; D is uncertain. CDR3 length equals 14 residues. V lost 0 bases, J lost 5 bases, and 8 bases lay in between. CDR1 is LGHNA, CDR2 YNFKEQ, per germline.